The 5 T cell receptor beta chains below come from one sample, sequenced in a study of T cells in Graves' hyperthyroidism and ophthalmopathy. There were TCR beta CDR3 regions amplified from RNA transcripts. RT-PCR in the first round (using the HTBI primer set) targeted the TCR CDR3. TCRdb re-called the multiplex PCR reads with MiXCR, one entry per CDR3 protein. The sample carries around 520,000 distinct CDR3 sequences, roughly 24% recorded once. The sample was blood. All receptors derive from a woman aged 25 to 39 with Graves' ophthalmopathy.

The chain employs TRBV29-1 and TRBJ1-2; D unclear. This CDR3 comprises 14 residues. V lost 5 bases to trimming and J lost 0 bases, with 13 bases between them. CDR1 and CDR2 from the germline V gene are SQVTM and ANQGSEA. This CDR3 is CSVPDGTSNYGYTF. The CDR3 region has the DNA TGCAGCGTTCCCGACGGAACTTCTAACTATGGCTACACCTTC.

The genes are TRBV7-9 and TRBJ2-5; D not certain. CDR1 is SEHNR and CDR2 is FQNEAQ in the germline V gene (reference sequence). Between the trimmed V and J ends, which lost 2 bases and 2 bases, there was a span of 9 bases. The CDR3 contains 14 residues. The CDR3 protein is CASSLFSPQETQYF. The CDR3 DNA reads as TGTGCCAGCAGCTTATTCTCCCCGCAAGAGACCCAGTACTTC.

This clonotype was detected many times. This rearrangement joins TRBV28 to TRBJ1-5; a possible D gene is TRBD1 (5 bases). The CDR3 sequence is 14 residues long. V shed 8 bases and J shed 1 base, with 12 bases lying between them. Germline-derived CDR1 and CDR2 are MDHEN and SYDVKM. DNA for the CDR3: TGTGCCAGCTTTGGCGGGGGAAGCAATCAGCCCCAGCATTTT. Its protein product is CASFGGGSNQPQHF.

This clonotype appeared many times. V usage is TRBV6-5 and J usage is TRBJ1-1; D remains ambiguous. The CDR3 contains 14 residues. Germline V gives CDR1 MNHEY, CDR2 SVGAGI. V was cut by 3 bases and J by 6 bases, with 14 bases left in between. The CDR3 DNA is TGTGCCAGCAGTTATCTGGGGTCAGACCCTGAAGCTTTCTTT. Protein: CASSYLGSDPEAFF.

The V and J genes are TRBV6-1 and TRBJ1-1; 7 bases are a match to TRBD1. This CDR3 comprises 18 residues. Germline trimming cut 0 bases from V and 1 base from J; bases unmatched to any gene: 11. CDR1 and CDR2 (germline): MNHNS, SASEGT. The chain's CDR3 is CASSEAVDRALKNTEAFF. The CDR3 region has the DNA TGTGCCAGCAGTGAAGCAGTTGACAGGGCCCTCAAGAACACTGAAGCTTTCTTT.